This T cell receptor beta chain was captured in a study of CD8+ T cells in alopecia areata. Study-level background: Oral tofacitinib, 5 to 10 mg twice daily, was given in an open-label trial. The study, taken as a whole, reports: Under tofacitinib, fewer expanded CD8+ clones appeared among the top 100 scalp clones. A great number of expanded lesional clones endured in scalp and blood during tofacitinib.

Trimming removed 6 bases from V and 7 bases from J; junction bases left unmatched: 6. Germline V lookup: CDR1 MGHDK, CDR2 SYGVNS. The CDR3 loop spans 13 amino acids. Concerning this clone itself: Antigen: not known.

The treatment here: oral pan-JAK inhibitor, 5-10 mg twice daily. Both peripheral blood and punch biopsies of lesional scalp skin were obtained from patients who had alopecia areata. Reverse transcribed after extraction, RNA yielded cDNA as the sequencing template. The method was immunoSEQ multiplex PCR; TCRdb's version includes in-frame clones alone and lacks a portion of them. The sample consists of hundreds of thousands of clones, around 65% of them appearing once. Sample: CD4+ T cells sorted from blood, taken between weeks 44 and 45, from a patient treated with tofacitinib. The chain combines TRBV25-1 with TRBJ1-5; 7 bases are a match to TRBD1. The TCR sequence derives from a human donor with alopecia areata. The CDR3 DNA reads TGTGCCAGCAGCGCAGGGGGACGGCAGCCCCAGCATTTT. Residues: CASSAGGRQPQHF.